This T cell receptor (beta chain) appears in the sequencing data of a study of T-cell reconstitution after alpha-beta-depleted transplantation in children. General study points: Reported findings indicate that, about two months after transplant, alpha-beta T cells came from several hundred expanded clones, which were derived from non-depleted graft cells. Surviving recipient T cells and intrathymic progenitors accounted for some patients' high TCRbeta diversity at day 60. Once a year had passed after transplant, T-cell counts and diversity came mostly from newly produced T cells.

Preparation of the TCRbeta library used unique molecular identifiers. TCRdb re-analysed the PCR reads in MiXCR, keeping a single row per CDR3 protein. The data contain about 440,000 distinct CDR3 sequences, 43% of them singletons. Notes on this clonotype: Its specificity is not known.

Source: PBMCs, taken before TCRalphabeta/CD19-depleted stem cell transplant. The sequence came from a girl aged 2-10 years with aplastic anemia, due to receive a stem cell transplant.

This CDR3 reads CASSLSITDTQYF. The DNA for the CDR3 is TGTGCCAGCAGCTTGAGTATTACAGATACGCAGTATTTT. This chain joins TRBV5-6 and TRBJ2-3; D is unclear. Germline V CDR1 and CDR2: SGHDT, YYEEEE. V lost 1 base and J 3 bases, leaving 6 bases between the germline ends. The CDR3 is 13 residues long. The entire variable domain, with the rest obtained from reference TRBV5-6 and TRBJ2-3, is as follows: DAGVTQSPTHLIKTRGQQVTLRCSPKSGHDTVSWYQQALGQGPQFIFQYYEEEERQRGNFPDRFSGHQFPNYSSELNVNALLLGDSALYLCASSLSITDTQYFGPGTRLTVL.